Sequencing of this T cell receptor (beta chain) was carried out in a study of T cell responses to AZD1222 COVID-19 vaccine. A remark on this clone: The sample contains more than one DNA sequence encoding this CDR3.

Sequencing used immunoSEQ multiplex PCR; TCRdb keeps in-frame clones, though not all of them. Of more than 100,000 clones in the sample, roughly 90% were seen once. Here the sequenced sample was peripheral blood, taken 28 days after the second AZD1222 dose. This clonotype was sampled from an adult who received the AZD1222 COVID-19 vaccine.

CDR3 sequence: CASSDSSGGTDTQYF. CDR3 nucleotide sequence: TGTGCCAGCAGTGACTCTAGCGGGGGCACAGATACGCAGTATTTT. The chain uses TRBV6-4 and TRBJ2-3; 8 bases align to TRBD2. V shed 0 bases, J shed 1 base, and the junction held 0 bases outside the gene matches. Germline CDR1 reads MRHNA; CDR2 reads SNTAGT. There are 15 residues in the CDR3.